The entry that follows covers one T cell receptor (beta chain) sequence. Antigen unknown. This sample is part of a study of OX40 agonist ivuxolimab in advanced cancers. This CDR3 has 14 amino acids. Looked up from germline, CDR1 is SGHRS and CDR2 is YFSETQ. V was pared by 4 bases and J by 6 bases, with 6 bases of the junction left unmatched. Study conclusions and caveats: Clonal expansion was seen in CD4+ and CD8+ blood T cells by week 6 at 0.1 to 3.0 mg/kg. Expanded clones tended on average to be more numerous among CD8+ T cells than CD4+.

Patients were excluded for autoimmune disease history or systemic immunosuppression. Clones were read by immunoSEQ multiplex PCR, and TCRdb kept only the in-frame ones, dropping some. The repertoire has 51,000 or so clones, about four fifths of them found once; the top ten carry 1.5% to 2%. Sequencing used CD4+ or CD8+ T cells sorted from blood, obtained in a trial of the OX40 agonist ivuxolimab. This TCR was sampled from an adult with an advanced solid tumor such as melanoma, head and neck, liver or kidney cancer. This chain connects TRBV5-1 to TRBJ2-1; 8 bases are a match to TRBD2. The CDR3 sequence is CASSQAGELNEQFF. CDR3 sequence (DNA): TGCGCCAGCAGCCAAGCGGGGGAGCTCAATGAGCAGTTCTTC.